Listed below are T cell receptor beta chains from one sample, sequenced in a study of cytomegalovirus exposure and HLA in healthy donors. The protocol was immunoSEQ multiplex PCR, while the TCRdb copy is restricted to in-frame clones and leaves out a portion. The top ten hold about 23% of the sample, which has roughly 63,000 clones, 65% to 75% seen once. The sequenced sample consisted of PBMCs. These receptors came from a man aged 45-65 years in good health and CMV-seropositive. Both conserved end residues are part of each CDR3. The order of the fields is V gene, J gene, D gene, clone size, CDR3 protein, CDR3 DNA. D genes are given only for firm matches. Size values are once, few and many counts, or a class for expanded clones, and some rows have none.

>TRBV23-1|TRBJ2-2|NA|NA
CASSPTVPIANTGELFF
TGCGCCAGCAGTCCGACTGTTCCTATCGCGAACACCGGGGAGCTGTTTTTT
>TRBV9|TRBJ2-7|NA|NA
CASSVAATGGYEQYF
TGTGCCAGCAGCGTAGCAGCGACAGGTGGCTACGAGCAGTACTTC
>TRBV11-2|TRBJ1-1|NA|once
CASSLSHTGSVMNTEAFF
TGTGCCAGCAGCTTATCTCACACCGGGTCTGTCATGAACACTGAAGCTTTCTTT
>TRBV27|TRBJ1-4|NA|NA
CASSWGGRGEKLFF
TGTGCCAGCTCTTGGGGGGGGCGCGGTGAAAAACTGTTTTTT
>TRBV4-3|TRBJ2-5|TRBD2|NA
CASSQDWLAGGGQETQYF
TGCGCCAGCAGCCAAGATTGGCTAGCGGGGGGAGGACAAGAGACCCAGTACTTC
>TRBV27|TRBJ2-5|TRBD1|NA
CASSLRDREQETQYF
TGTGCCAGCAGTTTAAGGGACAGGGAACAAGAGACCCAGTACTTC
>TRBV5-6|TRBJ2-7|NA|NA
CASSAMTGPDLVEQYF
TGTGCCAGCAGCGCCATGACAGGCCCGGATTTGGTGGAGCAGTACTTC
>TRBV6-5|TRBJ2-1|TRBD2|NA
CASSPRGDEQFF
TGTGCCAGCAGTCCCCGGGGGGATGAGCAGTTCTTC
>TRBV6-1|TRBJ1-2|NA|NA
CASRRRAGDLGYTF
TGTGCCAGCAGGAGGCGGGCAGGGGATCTTGGCTACACCTTC
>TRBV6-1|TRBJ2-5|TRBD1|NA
CASSTPGQGKETQYF
TGTGCCAGCAGCACACCGGGACAGGGAAAAGAGACCCAGTACTTC
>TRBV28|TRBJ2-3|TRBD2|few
CASSKLTSFMTDTQYF
TGTGCCAGCAGTAAGTTGACTAGCTTCATGACAGATACGCAGTATTTT
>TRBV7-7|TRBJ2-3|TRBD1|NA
CASSSGQGATDTQYF
TGTGCCAGCAGCTCAGGACAGGGGGCGACGGATACGCAGTATTTT
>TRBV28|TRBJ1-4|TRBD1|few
CASMGLARGNEKLFF
TGTGCCAGCATGGGCCTAGCCAGGGGGAATGAAAAACTGTTTTTT
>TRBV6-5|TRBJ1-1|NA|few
CASSYPGGTEAFF
TGTGCCAGCAGTTACCCGGGGGGTACTGAAGCTTTCTTT
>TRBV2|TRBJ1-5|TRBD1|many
CASGLWTGGGQPQHF
TGTGCCAGCGGACTTTGGACAGGGGGCGGTCAGCCCCAGCATTTT
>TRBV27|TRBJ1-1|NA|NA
CASSLRREGNTEAFF
TGTGCCAGCAGCCTACGCAGGGAGGGAAACACTGAAGCTTTCTTT
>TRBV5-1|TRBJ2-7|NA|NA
CASSLVAGDVEQYF
TGCGCCAGCAGCTTAGTGGCAGGGGACGTGGAGCAGTACTTC
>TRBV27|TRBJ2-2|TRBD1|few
CASQRQGENTGELFF
TGTGCCTCCCAACGACAGGGGGAGAACACCGGGGAGCTGTTTTTT
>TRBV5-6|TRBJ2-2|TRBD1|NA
CASSLGSRDRGELFF
TGTGCCAGCAGCTTAGGGTCACGGGACAGGGGAGAGCTGTTTTTT
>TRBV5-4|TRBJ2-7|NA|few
CASSLGEGARGEQYF
TGTGCCAGCAGCTTGGGAGAGGGGGCTCGGGGGGAGCAGTACTTC
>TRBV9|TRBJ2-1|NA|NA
CASSVGGDEQFF
TGTGCCAGCAGCGTAGGGGGGGATGAGCAGTTCTTC
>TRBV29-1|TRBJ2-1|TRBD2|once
CSVEGRVASGTTYNEQFF
TGCAGCGTTGAAGGACGTGTGGCTAGCGGGACCACATACAATGAGCAGTTCTTC
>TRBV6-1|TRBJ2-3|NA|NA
CASSEIIPPSGRDTQYF
TGTGCCAGCAGTGAAATTATCCCTCCCAGCGGGCGGGATACGCAGTATTTT
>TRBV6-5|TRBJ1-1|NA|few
CASSYESIRPNTEAFF
TGTGCCAGCAGTTACGAATCCATCAGGCCCAACACTGAAGCTTTCTTT
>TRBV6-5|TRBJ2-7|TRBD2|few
CASSSGSYEQYF
TGTGCCAGCAGTAGCGGGAGCTACGAGCAGTACTTC
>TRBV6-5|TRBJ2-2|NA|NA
CASSFANTGELFF
TGTGCCAGCAGTTTCGCGAACACCGGGGAGCTGTTTTTT
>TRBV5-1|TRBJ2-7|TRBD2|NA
CASSPGFAGTSGTYEQYF
TGCGCCAGCAGCCCGGGATTTGCCGGGACTAGCGGGACCTACGAGCAGTACTTC